Listed below are T cell receptor beta chains from one sample, sequenced in a study of cytomegalovirus exposure and HLA in healthy donors. Sequencing was performed with immunoSEQ multiplex PCR; in TCRdb, only in-frame clones are kept and a portion is missing. The sample gives about 160,000 clones, 84% of which show up once; more than 1.5% is in the top ten. The sample comprised PBMCs. These receptors originate from a man aged 18-30 years in good health and CMV-seronegative. Both conserved end residues are trimmed from each CDR3. The order of the fields is J gene, CDR3 length, V gene, clone size, D gene, CDR3 protein. A D gene is named only where the DNA matches it firmly. The size field is filled for only some rows; it gives once, few, many or a size class.

J: TRBJ2-6
length: 17
V: TRBV12-5
size: NA
D: TRBD1
CDR3: ASGLVTGQGYSGANVLT

J: TRBJ1-1
length: 13
V: TRBV19
size: NA
D: TRBD1
CDR3: ASSGQSGGNTEAF

J: TRBJ2-1
length: 14
V: TRBV19
size: NA
D: TRBD2
CDR3: ASSQTSGGSYNEQF

J: TRBJ2-1
length: 14
V: TRBV5-1
size: once
D: NA
CDR3: ASSLGQGGSYNEQF

J: TRBJ2-1
length: 12
V: TRBV4-1
size: NA
D: TRBD2
CDR3: ASSQDTGGNEQF

J: TRBJ2-1
length: 12
V: TRBV6-5
size: NA
D: TRBD1
CDR3: ASSYSQGANEQF

J: TRBJ2-5
length: 13
V: TRBV11-2
size: NA
D: NA
CDR3: ASSLVFRGWETQY

J: NA
length: 12
V: TRBV27
size: once
D: TRBD2
CDR3: ASSSAGGSYEQY

J: TRBJ2-1
length: 13
V: TRBV5-8
size: NA
D: NA
CDR3: ASAEGVSSANEQF

J: TRBJ1-1
length: 15
V: TRBV9
size: NA
D: NA
CDR3: ASSVAKGWTQNTEAF

J: TRBJ1-2
length: 12
V: TRBV7-2
size: NA
D: NA
CDR3: ASSPVKGSYGYT

J: TRBJ1-2
length: 14
V: TRBV7-2
size: NA
D: NA
CDR3: ASSRRTLGGDDGYT

J: TRBJ1-3
length: 12
V: TRBV28
size: NA
D: NA
CDR3: ASSLLSSGNTIY

J: TRBJ2-1
length: 10
V: TRBV6-1
size: NA
D: NA
CDR3: ASSPQRNEQF